This TCR beta chain was identified during a study of T cells in Graves' hyperthyroidism and ophthalmopathy. The CDR3 has 16 amino acids. J lost 7 bases, V lost 6 bases, and 13 bases had no gene match. Germline V CDR1 and CDR2: MNHNS, SASEGT. The TCR beta CDR3 regions underwent amplification using RNA transcripts as the source. First-round RT-PCR with HTBI primers amplified the TCR CDR3 region. MiXCR was run by TCRdb on the multiplex PCR reads, yielding one entry per CDR3 protein. The sample has hundreds of thousands of distinct CDR3 sequences; roughly an eighth are singletons. This clonotype was seen repeatedly, ten times or more.

The sequencing input was blood. The V gene is TRBV6-1, the J gene TRBJ2-3; 10 bases map to TRBD2. The origin of this receptor is a woman between 18 and 30 years old with Graves' hyperthyroidism. CDR3 region: CASSSRTSGLIYTQYF. The CDR3 coding sequence is TGTGCCAGCAGCTCAAGGACTAGCGGCCTAATTTATACGCAGTATTTT.